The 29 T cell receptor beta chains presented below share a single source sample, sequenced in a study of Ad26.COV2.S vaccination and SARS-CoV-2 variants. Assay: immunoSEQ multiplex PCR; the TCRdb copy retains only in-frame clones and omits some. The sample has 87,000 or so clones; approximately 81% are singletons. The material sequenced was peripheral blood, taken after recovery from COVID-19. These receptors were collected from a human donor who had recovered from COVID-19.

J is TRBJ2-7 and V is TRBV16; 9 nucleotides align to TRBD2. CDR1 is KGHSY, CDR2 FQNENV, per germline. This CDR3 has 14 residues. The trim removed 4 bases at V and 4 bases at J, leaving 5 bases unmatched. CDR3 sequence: CASSPIAGDYEQYF. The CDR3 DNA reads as TGTGCCAGCAGCCCTATAGCGGGAGATTACGAGCAGTACTTC.

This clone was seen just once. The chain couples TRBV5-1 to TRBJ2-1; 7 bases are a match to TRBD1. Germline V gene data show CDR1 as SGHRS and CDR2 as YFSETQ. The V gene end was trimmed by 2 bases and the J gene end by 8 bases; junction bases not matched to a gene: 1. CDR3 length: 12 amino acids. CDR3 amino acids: CASSFTGDEQFF. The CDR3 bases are TGCGCCAGCAGCTTTACAGGGGATGAGCAGTTCTTC. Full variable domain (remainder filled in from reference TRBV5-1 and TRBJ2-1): KAGVTQTPRYLIKTRGQQVTLSCSPISGHRSVSWYQQTPGQGLQFLFEYFSETQRNKGNFPGRFSGRQFSNSRSEMNVSTLELGDSALYLCASSFTGDEQFFGPGTRLTVL.

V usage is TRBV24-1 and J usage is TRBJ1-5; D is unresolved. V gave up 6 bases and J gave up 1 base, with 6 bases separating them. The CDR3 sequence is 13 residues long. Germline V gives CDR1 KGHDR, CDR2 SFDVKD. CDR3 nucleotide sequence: TGTGCCACCAGTACAAGGAGCAATCAGCCCCAGCATTTT. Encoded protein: CATSTRSNQPQHF.

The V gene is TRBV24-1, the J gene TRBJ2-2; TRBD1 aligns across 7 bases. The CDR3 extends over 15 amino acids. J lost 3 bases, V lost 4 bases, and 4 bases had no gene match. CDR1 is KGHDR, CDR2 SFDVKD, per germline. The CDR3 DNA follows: TGTGCCACCAGTGAGTACGACAGGGACACCGGGGAGCTGTTTTTT. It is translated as CATSEYDRDTGELFF.

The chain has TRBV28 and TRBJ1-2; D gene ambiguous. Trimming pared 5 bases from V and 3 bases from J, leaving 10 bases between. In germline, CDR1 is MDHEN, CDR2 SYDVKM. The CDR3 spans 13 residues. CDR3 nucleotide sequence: TGTGCCAGCAGTATAACCACCTACTATGGCTACACCTTC. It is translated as CASSITTYYGYTF.

The CDR3 loop reads CASSSQSGSYNEQFF. The DNA of the CDR3 is TGTGCCAGCAGTTCCCAGAGCGGCTCCTACAATGAGCAGTTCTTC. J is TRBJ2-1 and V is TRBV6-5; the D gene is possibly TRBD2 (5 bases). V was trimmed by 4 bases and J by 0 bases, leaving 10 bases between them. The CDR3 is made up of 15 amino acids. From germline, CDR1 is MNHEY and CDR2 SVGAGI.

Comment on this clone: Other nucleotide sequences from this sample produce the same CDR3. CDR3: CASSVVSGGDTGELFF. In DNA form, the CDR3 reads TGTGCCAGCAGCGTAGTTTCGGGAGGGGACACCGGGGAGCTGTTTTTT. V is TRBV9 and J is TRBJ2-2; TRBD2 matches at 8 bases. The CDR3 is 16 amino acids. Per the germline V gene, CDR1 is SGDLS and CDR2 is YYNGEE. Trimming took 0 bases from V and 3 from J; bases not matched to a gene: 4.

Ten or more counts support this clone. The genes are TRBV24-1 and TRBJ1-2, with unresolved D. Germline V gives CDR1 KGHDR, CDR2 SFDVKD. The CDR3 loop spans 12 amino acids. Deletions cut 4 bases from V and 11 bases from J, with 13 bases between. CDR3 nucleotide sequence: TGTGCCACCAGTGACCCGCTGGCCTCATACACCTTC. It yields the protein CATSDPLASYTF.

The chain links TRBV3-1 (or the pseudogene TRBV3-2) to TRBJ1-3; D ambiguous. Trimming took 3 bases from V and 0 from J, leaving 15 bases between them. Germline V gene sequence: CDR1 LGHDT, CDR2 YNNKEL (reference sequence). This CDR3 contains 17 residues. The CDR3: CASSQPREGRSGNTIYF. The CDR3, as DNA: TGTGCCAGCAGCCAGCCCCGGGAGGGTCGCTCTGGAAACACCATATATTTT.

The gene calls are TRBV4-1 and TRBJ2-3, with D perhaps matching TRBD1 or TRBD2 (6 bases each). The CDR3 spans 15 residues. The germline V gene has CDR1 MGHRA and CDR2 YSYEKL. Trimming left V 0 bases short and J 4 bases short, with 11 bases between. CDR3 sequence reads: CASSQDLGGADTQYF. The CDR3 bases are TGCGCCAGCAGCCAAGATTTGGGGGGCGCAGATACGCAGTATTTT.

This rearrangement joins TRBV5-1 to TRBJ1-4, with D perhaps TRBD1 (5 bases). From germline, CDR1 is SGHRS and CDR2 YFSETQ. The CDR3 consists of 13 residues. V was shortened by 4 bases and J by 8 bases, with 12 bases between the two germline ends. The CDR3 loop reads CASSRGTMEKLFF. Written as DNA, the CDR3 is TGCGCCAGCAGCCGCGGGACCATGGAAAAACTGTTTTTT.

The CDR3 is CASSKNRGGSGNTIYF. The CDR3 coding sequence is TGTGCCAGCAGTAAAAACAGGGGGGGCTCTGGAAACACCATATATTTT. The V and J genes are TRBV28 and TRBJ1-3, with 8 bases that match TRBD1. The CDR3 is 16 residues long. Trimming removed 5 bases from V and 0 bases from J; junction bases left unmatched: 6. Germline CDR1 reads MDHEN; CDR2 reads SYDVKM.

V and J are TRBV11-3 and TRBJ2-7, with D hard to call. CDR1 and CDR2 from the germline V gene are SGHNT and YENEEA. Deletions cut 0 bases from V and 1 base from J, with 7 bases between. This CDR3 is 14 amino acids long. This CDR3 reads CASSLEEESYEQYF. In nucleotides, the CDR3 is TGTGCCAGCAGCTTAGAAGAGGAGTCCTACGAGCAGTACTTC.

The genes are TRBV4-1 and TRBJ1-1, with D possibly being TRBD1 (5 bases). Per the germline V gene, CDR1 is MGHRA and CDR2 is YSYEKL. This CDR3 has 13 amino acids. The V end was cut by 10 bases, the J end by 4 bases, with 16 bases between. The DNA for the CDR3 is TGCGCCACGCACCCGACTGGGGGCACTGAAGCTTTCTTT. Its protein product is CATHPTGGTEAFF.

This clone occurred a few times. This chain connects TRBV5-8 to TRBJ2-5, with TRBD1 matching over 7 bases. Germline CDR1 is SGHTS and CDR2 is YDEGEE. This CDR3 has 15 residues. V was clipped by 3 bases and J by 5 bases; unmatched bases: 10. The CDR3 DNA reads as TGTGCCAGCAGCTCGAATCTACGACAGGGTGAGACCCAGTACTTC. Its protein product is CASSSNLRQGETQYF. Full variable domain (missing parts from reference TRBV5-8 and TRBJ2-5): EAGVTQSPTHLIKTRGQQATLRCSPISGHTSVYWYQQALGLGLQFLLWYDEGEERNRGNFPPRFSGRQFPNYSSELNVNALELEDSALYLCASSSNLRQGETQYFGPGTRLLVL.

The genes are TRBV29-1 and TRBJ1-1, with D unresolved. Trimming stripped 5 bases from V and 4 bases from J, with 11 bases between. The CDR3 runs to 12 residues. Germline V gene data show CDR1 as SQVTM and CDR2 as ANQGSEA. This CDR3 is CSVFASSTEAFF. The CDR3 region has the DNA TGCAGCGTTTTCGCAAGCAGCACTGAAGCTTTCTTT.

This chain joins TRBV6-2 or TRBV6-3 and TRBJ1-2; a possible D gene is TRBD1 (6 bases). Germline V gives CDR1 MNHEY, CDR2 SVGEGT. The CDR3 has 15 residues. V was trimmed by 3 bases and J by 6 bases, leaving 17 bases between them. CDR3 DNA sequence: TGTGCCAGCAGTTATCGCCCAAACAGGGAGAATGGCTACACCTTC. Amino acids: CASSYRPNRENGYTF.

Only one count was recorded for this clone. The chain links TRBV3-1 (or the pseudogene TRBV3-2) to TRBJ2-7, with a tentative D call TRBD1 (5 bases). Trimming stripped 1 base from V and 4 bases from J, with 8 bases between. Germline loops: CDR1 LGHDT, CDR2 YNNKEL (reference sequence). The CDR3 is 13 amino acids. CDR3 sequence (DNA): TGTGCCAGCAGCCAAGCAAGACAGTACGAGCAGTACTTC. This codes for CASSQARQYEQYF.

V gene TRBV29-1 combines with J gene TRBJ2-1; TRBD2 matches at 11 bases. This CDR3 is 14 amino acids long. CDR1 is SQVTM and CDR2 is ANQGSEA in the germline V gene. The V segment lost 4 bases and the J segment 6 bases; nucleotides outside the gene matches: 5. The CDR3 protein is CSVGTSGFLNEQFF. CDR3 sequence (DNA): TGCAGCGTTGGGACTAGCGGGTTCCTCAATGAGCAGTTCTTC.

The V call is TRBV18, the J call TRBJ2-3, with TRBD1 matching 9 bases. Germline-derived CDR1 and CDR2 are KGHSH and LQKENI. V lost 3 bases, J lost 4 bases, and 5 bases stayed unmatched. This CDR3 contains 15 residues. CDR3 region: CASSPGTGSADTQYF. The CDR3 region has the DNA TGTGCCAGCTCACCCGGGACAGGGTCGGCAGATACGCAGTATTTT. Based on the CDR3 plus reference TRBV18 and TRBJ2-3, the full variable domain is NAGVMQNPRHLVRRRGQEARLRCSPMKGHSHVYWYRQLPEEGLKFMVYLQKENIIDESGMPKERFSAEFPKEGPSILRIQQVVRGDSAAYFCASSPGTGSADTQYFGPGTRLTVL.

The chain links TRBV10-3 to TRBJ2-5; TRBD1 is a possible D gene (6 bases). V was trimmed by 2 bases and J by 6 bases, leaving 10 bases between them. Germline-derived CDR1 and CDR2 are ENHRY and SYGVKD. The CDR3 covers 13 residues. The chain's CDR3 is CAISEAGEKTQYF. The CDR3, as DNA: TGTGCCATCAGTGAGGCAGGGGAAAAGACCCAGTACTTC.

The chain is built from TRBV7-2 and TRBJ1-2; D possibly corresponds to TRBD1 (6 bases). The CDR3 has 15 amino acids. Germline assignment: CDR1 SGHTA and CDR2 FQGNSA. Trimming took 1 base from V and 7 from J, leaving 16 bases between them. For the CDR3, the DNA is TGTGCCAGCAGCTTAGTGAACCCGGGGGCGCGTGGCTACACCTTC. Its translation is CASSLVNPGARGYTF.

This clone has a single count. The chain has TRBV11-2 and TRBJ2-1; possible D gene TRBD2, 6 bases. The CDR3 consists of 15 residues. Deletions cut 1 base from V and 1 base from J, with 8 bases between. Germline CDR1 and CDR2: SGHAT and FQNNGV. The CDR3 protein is CASSLVGTSYNEQFF. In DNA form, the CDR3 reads TGTGCCAGCAGCTTAGTCGGGACTTCCTACAATGAGCAGTTCTTC. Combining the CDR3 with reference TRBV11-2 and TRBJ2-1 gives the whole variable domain EAGVAQSPRYKIIEKRQSVAFWCNPISGHATLYWYQQILGQGPKLLIQFQNNGVVDDSQLPKDRFSAERLKGVDSTLKIQPAKLEDSAVYLCASSLVGTSYNEQFFGPGTRLTVL.

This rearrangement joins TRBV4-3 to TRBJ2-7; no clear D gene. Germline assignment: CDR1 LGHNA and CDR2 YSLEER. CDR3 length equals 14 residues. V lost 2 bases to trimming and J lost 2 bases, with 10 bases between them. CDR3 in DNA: TGCGCCAGCAGCCAAAACCCCTTAACCTACGAGCAGTACTTC. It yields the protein CASSQNPLTYEQYF.

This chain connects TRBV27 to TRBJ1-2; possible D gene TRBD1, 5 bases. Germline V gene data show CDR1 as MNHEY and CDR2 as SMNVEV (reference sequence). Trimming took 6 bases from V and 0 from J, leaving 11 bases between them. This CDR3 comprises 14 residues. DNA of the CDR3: TGTGCCAGCAGGCGGAGGGGACCTAACTATGGCTACACCTTC. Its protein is CASRRRGPNYGYTF.

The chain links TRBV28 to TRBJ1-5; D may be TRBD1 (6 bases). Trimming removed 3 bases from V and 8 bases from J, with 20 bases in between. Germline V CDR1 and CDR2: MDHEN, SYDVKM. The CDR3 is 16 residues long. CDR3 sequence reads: CASSFTMTGPNEPQHF. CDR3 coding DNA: TGTGCCAGCAGTTTCACCATGACAGGTCCTAACGAGCCCCAGCATTTT.

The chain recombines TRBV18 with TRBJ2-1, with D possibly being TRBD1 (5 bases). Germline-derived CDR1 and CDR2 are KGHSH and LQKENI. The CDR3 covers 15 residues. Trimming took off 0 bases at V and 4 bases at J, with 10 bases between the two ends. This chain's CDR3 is CASSPPTNRYNEQFF. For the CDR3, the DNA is TGTGCCAGCTCACCACCGACGAACAGGTACAATGAGCAGTTCTTC.

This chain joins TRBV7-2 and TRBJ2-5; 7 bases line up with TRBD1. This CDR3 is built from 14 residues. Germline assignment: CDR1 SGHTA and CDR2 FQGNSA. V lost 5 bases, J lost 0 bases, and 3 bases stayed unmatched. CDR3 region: CASSPGQHQETQYF. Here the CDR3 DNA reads TGTGCCAGCAGCCCGGGACAGCACCAAGAGACCCAGTACTTC. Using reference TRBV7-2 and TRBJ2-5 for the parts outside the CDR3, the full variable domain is GAGVSQSPSNKVTEKGKDVELRCDPISGHTALYWYRQSLGQGLEFLIYFQGNSAPDKSGLPSDRFSAERTGGSVSTLTIQRTQQEDSAVYLCASSPGQHQETQYFGPGTRLLVL.

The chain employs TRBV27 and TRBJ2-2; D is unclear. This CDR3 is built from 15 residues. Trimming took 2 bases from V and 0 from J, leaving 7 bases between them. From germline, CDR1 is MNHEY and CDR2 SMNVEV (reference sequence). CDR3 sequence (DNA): TGTGCCAGCAGTTTAGTGGGAACGAACACCGGGGAGCTGTTTTTT. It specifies CASSLVGTNTGELFF.